This T cell receptor (beta chain) was documented in a study of blood T cell repertoires in COVID-19. In the study overall: T cells, B-cell-depleted T cells, or PBMCs provided the cDNA or gDNA that served as material.

J was trimmed by 5 bases and V by 6 bases; bases with no gene match: 8. This CDR3 contains 15 residues. Germline V lookup: CDR1 MNHNY, CDR2 SVGAGI (reference sequence). Authors' methods: For nucleated cells, counts were estimated from reference gene primer amplification. Method: immunoSEQ multiplex PCR; TCRdb's copy keeps in-frame clones and lacks some. V and J calls and clone size are copied from that table; D and trimming were computed from the DNA. The table includes 70,000 or so clones, around 90% detected once. This receptor was identified in a young woman with acute or convalescent COVID-19. The V and J genes are TRBV6-6 and TRBJ1-5, with 9 bases that match TRBD1. Material for sequencing was peripheral blood. Here the CDR3 DNA reads TGTGCCAGCAGCCGGACAGGGGTTACGTATCAGCCCCAGCATTTT. Encoded protein: CASSRTGVTYQPQHF.